These 2 T cell receptor beta chains were all obtained from the same sample, sequenced in a study of T cells expressing NK-cell markers. Each CDR3 protein gets one entry in TCRdb, which reprocessed the 5' RACE reads and gives no DNA. This sample's table reports hundreds of thousands of distinct CDR3 sequences. Sequencing was done on a sample of blood T cells: a sorted CD56 or NKG2C T cell subset, CD4+ or CD8+ T cells, or bulk PBMC T cells (not recorded which). All receptors come from a woman aged 18 to 75 in good health.

This rearrangement joins TRBV12-3 or TRBV12-4 to TRBJ2-5; TCRdb's D call of TRBD1 is untestable without DNA. The CDR3 contains 14 residues. The CDR3 loop is CASSTNRGRETQYF.

The chain couples TRBV6-1 to TRBJ1-5; without DNA, the TCRdb call of TRBD1 cannot be checked. The V gene's germline CDR1 is MNHNS and CDR2 SASEGT. The CDR3 contains 17 residues. CDR3 loop: CASSARTGTPVSQPQHF.